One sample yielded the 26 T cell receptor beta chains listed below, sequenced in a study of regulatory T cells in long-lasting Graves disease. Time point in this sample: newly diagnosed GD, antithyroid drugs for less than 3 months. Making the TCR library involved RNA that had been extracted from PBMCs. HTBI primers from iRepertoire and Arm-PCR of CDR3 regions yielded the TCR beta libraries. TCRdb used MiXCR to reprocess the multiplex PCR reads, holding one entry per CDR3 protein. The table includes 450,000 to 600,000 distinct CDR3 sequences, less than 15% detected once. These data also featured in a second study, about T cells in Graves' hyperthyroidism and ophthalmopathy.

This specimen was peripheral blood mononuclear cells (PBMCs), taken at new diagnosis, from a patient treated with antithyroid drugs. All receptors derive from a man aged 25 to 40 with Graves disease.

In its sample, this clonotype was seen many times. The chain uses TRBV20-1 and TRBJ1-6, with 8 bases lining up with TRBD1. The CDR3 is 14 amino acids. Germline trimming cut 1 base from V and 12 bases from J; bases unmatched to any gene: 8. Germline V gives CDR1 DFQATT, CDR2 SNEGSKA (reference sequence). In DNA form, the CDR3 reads TGCAGTGCTAGAGCCCTCGACAGGGGATTACCCCTCCACTTT. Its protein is CSARALDRGLPLHF.

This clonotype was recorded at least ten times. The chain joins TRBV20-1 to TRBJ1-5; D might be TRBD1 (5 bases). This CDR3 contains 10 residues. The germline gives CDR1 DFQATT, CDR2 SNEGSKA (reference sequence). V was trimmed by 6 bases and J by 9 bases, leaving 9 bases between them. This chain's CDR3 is CSAGLAPQHF. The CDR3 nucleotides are TGCAGTGCGGGGCTGGCGCCCCAGCATTTT.

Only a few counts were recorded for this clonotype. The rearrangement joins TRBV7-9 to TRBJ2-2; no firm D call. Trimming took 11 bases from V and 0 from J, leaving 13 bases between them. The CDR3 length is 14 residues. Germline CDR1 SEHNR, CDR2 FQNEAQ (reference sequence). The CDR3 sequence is CAGSGGANTGELFF. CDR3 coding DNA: TGTGCCGGGTCCGGCGGAGCGAACACCGGGGAGCTGTTTTTT.

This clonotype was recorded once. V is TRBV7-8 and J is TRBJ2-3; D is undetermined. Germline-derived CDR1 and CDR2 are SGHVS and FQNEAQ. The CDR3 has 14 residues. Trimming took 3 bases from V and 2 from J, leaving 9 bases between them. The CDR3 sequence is CASSFGGNTDTQYF. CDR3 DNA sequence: TGTGCCAGCAGCTTTGGCGGAAACACAGATACGCAGTATTTT.

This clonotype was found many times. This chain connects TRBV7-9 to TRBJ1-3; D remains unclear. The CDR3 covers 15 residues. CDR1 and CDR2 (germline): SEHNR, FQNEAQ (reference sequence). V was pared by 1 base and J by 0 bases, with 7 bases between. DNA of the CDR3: TGTGCCAGCAGCTTAGTCGGCATCTCTGGAAACACCATATATTTT. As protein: CASSLVGISGNTIYF.

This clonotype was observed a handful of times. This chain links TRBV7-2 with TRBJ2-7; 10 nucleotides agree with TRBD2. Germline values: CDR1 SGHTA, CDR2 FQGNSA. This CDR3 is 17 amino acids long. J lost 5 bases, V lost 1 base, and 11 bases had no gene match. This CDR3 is CASSLVGDLAGVNEQYF. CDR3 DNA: TGTGCCAGCAGCTTAGTCGGCGATCTAGCGGGAGTAAACGAGCAGTACTTC.

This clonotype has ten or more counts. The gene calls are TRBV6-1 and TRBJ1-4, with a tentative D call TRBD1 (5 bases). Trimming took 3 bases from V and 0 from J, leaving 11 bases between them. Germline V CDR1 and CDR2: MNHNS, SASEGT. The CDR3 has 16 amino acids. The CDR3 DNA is TGTGCCAGCAGTGATCGTGGCAGGGCAACTAATGAAAAACTGTTTTTT. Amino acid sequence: CASSDRGRATNEKLFF.

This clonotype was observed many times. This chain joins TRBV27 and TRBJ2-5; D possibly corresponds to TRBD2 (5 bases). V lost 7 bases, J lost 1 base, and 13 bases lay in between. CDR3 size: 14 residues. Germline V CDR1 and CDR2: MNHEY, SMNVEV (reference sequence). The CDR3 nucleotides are TGTGCCAGCAAAGGGAGCGCCCTCCAAGAGACCCAGTACTTC. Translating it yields CASKGSALQETQYF.

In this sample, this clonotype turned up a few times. CDR3 in DNA: TGCGCCAGCAGCTCATGGACGGGAGAAGCTTTCTTT. It encodes CASSSWTGEAFF. This chain uses TRBV4-1 with TRBJ1-1; D gene unclear. This CDR3 has 12 amino acids. Germline V gives CDR1 MGHRA, CDR2 YSYEKL. V was trimmed by 5 bases and J by 8 bases, leaving 12 bases between them.

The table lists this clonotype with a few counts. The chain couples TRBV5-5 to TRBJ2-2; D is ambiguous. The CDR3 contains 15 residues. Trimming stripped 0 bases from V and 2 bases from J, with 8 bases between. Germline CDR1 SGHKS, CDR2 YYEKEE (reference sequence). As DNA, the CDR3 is TGTGCCAGCAGCTTGGGTAGGGCTAACACCGGGGAGCTGTTTTTT. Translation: CASSLGRANTGELFF.

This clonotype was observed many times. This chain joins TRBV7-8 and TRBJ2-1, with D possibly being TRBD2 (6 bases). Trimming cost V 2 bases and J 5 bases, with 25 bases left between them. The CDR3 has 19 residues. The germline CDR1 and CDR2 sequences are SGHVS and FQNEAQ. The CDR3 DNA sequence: TGTGCCAGCAGCTTATTCTTTCGGCCCTCGGGAGCTAAAGACAATGAGCAGTTCTTC. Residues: CASSLFFRPSGAKDNEQFF.

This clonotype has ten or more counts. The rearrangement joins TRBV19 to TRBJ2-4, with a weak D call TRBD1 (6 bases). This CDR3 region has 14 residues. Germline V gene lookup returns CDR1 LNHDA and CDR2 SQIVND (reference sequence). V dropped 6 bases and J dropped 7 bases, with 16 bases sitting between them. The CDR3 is CASSNRDGANIQYF. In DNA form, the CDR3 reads TGTGCCAGTAGCAACAGGGACGGGGCGAACATTCAGTACTTC.

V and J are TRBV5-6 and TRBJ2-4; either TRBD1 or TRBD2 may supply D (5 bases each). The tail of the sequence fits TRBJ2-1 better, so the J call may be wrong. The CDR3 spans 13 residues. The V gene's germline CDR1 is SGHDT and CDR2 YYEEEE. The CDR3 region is CASSFRSRETQFF. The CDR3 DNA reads TGTGCCAGCAGCTTCAGGAGCAGGGAGACCCAGTTCTTC.

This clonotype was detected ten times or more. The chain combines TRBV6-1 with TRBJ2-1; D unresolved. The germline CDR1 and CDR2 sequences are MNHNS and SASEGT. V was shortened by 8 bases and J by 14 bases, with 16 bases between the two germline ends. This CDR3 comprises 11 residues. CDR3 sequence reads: CASRLEPNEFF. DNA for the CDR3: TGTGCCAGCCGGCTTGAACCAAACGAGTTCTTC.

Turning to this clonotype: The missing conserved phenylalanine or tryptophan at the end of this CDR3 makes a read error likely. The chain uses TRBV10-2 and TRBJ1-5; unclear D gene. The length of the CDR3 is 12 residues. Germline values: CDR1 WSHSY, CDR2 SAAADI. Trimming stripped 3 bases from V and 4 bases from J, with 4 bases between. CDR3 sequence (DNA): TGCGCCAGCAGTGACAGTAATCAGCCCCAGCATTCT. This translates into CASSDSNQPQHS.

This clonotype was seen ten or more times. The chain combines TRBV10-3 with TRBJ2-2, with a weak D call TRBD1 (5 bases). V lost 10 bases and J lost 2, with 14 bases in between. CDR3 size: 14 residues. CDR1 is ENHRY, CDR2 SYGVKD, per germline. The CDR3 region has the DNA TGTGCCACCCGGATCGACAGCAACACCGGGGAGCTGTTTTTT. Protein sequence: CATRIDSNTGELFF.

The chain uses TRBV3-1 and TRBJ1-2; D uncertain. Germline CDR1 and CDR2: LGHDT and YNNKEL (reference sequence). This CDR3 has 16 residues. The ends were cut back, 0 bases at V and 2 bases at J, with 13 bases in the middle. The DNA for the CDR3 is TGTGCCAGCAGCCAAGAAGCCCTTGGGTTCAACTATGGCTACACCTTC. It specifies CASSQEALGFNYGYTF.

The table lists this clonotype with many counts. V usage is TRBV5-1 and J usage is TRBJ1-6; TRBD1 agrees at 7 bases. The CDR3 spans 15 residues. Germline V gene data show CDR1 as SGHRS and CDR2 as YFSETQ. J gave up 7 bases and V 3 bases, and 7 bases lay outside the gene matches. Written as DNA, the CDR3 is TGCGCCAGCAGCTCGGGGGACAGCTTGAATTCACCCCTCCACTTT. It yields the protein CASSSGDSLNSPLHF. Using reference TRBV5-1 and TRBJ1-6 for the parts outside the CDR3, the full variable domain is KAGVTQTPRYLIKTRGQQVTLSCSPISGHRSVSWYQQTPGQGLQFLFEYFSETQRNKGNFPGRFSGRQFSNSRSEMNVSTLELGDSALYLCASSSGDSLNSPLHFGNGTRLTVT.

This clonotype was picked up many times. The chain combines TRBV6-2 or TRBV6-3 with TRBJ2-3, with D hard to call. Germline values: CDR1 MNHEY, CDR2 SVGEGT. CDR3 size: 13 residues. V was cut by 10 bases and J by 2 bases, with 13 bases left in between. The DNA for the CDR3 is TGTGCCACCGTTCTAGACGACACAGATACGCAGTATTTT. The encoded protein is CATVLDDTDTQYF.

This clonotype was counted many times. CDR3 nucleotide sequence: TGCAGCGTTGTTACTAGGAGCTCCTACAATGAGCAGTTCTTC. Translation: CSVVTRSSYNEQFF. J is TRBJ2-1 and V is TRBV29-1; a weak D match, TRBD2 (5 bases). CDR3 size: 14 residues. V lost 4 bases and J lost 0, with 10 bases in between. CDR1 is SQVTM and CDR2 is ANQGSEA in the germline V gene.

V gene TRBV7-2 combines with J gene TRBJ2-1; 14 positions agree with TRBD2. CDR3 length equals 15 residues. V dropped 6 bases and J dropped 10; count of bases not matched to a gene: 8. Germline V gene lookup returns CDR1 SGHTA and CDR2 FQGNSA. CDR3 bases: TGTGCCAGCAGGAAGGGACTAGCGGGAGATGGCGAGCAGTTCTTC. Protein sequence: CASRKGLAGDGEQFF. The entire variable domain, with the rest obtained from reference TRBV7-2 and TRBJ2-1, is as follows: GAGVSQSPSNKVTEKGKDVELRCDPISGHTALYWYRQSLGQGLEFLIYFQGNSAPDKSGLPSDRFSAERTGGSVSTLTIQRTQQEDSAVYLCASRKGLAGDGEQFFGPGTRLTVL.

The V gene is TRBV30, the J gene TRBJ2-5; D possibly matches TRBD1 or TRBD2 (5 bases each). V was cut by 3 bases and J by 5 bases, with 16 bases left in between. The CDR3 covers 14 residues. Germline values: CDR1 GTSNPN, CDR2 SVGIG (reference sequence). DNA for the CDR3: TGTGCCTGGAGCCCCCGTGAGGGGCAGGAGACCCAGTACTTC. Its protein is CAWSPREGQETQYF.

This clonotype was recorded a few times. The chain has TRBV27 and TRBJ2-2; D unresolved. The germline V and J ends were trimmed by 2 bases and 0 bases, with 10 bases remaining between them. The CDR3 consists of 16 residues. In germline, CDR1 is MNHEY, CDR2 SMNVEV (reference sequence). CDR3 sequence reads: CASSLKQPSNTGELFF. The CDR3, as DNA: TGTGCCAGCAGTTTAAAACAGCCTTCGAACACCGGGGAGCTGTTTTTT.

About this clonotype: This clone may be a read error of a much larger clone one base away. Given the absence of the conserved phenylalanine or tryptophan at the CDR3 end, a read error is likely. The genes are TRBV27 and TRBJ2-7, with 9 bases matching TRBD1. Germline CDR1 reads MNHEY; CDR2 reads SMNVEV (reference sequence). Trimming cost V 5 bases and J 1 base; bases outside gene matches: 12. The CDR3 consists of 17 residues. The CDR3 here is CASSLSAPGQGSYEQYL. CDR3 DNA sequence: TGTGCCAGCAGTCTTAGTGCTCCGGGACAGGGTTCCTACGAGCAGTACCTC.

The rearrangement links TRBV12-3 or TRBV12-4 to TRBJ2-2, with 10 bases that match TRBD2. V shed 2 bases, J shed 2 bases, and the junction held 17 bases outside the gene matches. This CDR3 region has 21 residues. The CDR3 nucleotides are TGTGCCAGCAGTTTATTCTTTCCTAGCGGGAGAATTTGGGAAAACACCGGGGAGCTGTTTTTT. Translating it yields CASSLFFPSGRIWENTGELFF.

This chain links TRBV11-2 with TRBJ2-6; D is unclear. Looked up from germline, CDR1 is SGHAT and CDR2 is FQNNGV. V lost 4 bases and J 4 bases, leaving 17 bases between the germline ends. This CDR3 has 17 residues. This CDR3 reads CASSSRAPFRGANVLTF. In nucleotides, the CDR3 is TGTGCCAGCAGCTCCCGGGCCCCCTTCCGGGGGGCCAACGTCCTGACTTTC.